These 30 T cell receptor beta chains came from one sample sequenced in a study of OX40 agonist ivuxolimab in advanced cancers. Data came from immunoSEQ multiplex PCR; TCRdb stores just in-frame clones and leaves some out. Altogether 22,000 or so clones are present, under 85% being singletons, with the ten largest covering about 15%. This specimen consisted of CD4+ or CD8+ T cells sorted from blood, obtained in a trial of the OX40 agonist ivuxolimab. The receptors were sampled from an adult with an advanced solid tumor such as melanoma, head and neck, liver or kidney cancer.

This clone was observed once. The rearrangement uses TRBV7-9 and TRBJ1-1; 7 bases align to TRBD1. The V segment lost 5 bases and the J segment 1 base; nucleotides outside the gene matches: 4. The CDR3 loop spans 14 amino acids. Germline values: CDR1 SEHNR, CDR2 FQNEAQ (reference sequence). CDR3 bases: TGTGCCAGCAGCCTCGGACAGGCGAACACTGAAGCTTTCTTT. This gives the protein CASSLGQANTEAFF.

This clone rates as medium-sized. The chain is built from TRBV27 and TRBJ1-1; D is uncertain. Germline V gene sequence: CDR1 MNHEY, CDR2 SMNVEV (reference sequence). The V end was cut by 2 bases, the J end by 4 bases, with 8 bases between. The CDR3 extends over 13 amino acids. The DNA of the CDR3 is TGTGCCAGCAGTTTAGGACCGGCCACTGAAGCTTTCTTT. Residues: CASSLGPATEAFF.

The chain employs TRBV5-1 and TRBJ1-6; perhaps TRBD1 as D (6 bases). Germline lookup yields CDR1 SGHRS and CDR2 YFSETQ. The germline V and J ends were trimmed by 9 bases and 3 bases, with 16 bases remaining between them. This CDR3 is built from 15 residues. CDR3 DNA sequence: TGCGCCAACAGTTGGGGGCCGCTCTATAATTCACCCCTCCACTTT. It specifies CANSWGPLYNSPLHF.

The chain recombines TRBV7-9 with TRBJ2-7, with unresolved D. Trimming pared 5 bases from V and 2 bases from J, leaving 13 bases between. The germline gives CDR1 SEHNR, CDR2 FQNEAQ (reference sequence). The CDR3 is 14 amino acids. CDR3 protein: CASSRTESPYEQYF. CDR3 bases: TGTGCCAGCAGCCGGACCGAATCTCCCTACGAGCAGTACTTC. Full variable domain (outside the CDR3, taken from reference TRBV7-9 and TRBJ2-7): DTGVSQNPRHKITKRGQNVTFRCDPISEHNRLYWYRQTLGQGPEFLTYFQNEAQLEKSRLLSDRFSAERPKGSFSTLEIQRTEQGDSAMYLCASSRTESPYEQYFGPGTRLTVT.

This chain connects TRBV19 to TRBJ2-7; a weak D match, TRBD1 (7 bases). V was trimmed by 5 bases and J by 1 base, leaving 18 bases between them. CDR3 size: 16 residues. Germline V gives CDR1 LNHDA, CDR2 SQIVND (reference sequence). CDR3 bases: TGTGCCAGTAGTCAAGCCGGGGGCAGGGGGTCCTACGAGCAGTACTTC. Translated, it gives CASSQAGGRGSYEQYF.

The V call is TRBV28, the J call TRBJ1-4; the D is unclear. This CDR3 is built from 12 residues. Germline values: CDR1 MDHEN, CDR2 SYDVKM. V lost 5 bases, J lost 8 bases, and 9 bases lay in between. The CDR3 DNA reads TGTGCCAGCAGTCCCATCAGCGAAAAACTGTTTTTT. Protein sequence: CASSPISEKLFF.

The CDR3 spells CASSGAQVATNEKLFF. CDR3 DNA: TGTGCCTCTTCCGGGGCCCAAGTTGCAACTAATGAAAAACTGTTTTTT. This chain uses TRBV10-3 with TRBJ1-4; maybe TRBD1 (5 bases). The V end lost 11 bases, the J end lost 0 bases, and 19 bases lay between the germline ends. The V gene's germline CDR1 is ENHRY and CDR2 SYGVKD. CDR3 length: 16 residues.

The V and J genes are TRBV10-2 and TRBJ1-2; D not certain. This CDR3 spans 15 amino acids. Germline CDR1 WSHSY, CDR2 SAAADI. V lost 3 bases, J lost 0 bases, and 11 bases lay in between. The CDR3, as DNA: TGCGCCAGCAGTGATCGAGGCTATTCTAACTATGGCTACACCTTC. This codes for CASSDRGYSNYGYTF.

In its sample, this clone was seen once. The chain is built from TRBV11-2 and TRBJ1-1; possibly TRBD1 for D (5 bases). V dropped 4 bases and J dropped 6 bases, with 18 bases sitting between them. Germline CDR1 is SGHAT and CDR2 is FQNNGV. This CDR3 region has 15 residues. The CDR3 protein is CASSSPLGEVAEAFF. In nucleotides, the CDR3 is TGTGCCAGCAGCTCCCCGTTAGGGGAGGTGGCTGAAGCTTTCTTT.

The V call is TRBV4-3, the J call TRBJ2-1; 13 bases line up with TRBD2. Germline V lookup: CDR1 LGHNA, CDR2 YSLEER. This CDR3 contains 20 residues. J was trimmed by 0 bases and V by 4 bases; bases with no gene match: 12. CDR3 sequence reads: CASSLTKGTSGASSYNEQFF. The CDR3 region has the DNA TGCGCCAGCAGCCTCACGAAGGGGACTAGCGGGGCGAGCTCCTACAATGAGCAGTTCTTC.

The rearrangement joins TRBV9 to TRBJ2-1, with D unclear. The CDR3 covers 13 residues. The germline gives CDR1 SGDLS, CDR2 YYNGEE. The ends were cut back, 4 bases at V and 7 bases at J, with 12 bases in the middle. The CDR3 region has the DNA TGTGCCAGCAGCCCCTGGACCAGTAATGAGCAGTTCTTC. It yields the protein CASSPWTSNEQFF.

The rearrangement uses TRBV6-5 and TRBJ1-5, with D tentatively TRBD1 (6 bases). CDR1 and CDR2 (germline): MNHEY, SVGAGI. CDR3 length: 14 amino acids. V shed 5 bases and J shed 7 bases, with 15 bases lying between them. DNA for the CDR3: TGTGCCAGCAGTACTGCGGGGGCCGGGCAGCCCCAGCATTTT. It encodes CASSTAGAGQPQHF.

The rearrangement links TRBV4-3 to TRBJ2-1; D possibly corresponds to TRBD1 (5 bases). Trimming pared 3 bases from V and 10 bases from J, leaving 13 bases between. There are 13 residues in the CDR3. Per germline, CDR1 LGHNA and CDR2 YSLEER. The chain's CDR3 is CASSQGGHREQFF. CDR3 in DNA: TGCGCCAGCAGCCAGGGCGGACACAGGGAGCAGTTCTTC.

The chain links TRBV5-1 to TRBJ2-1; D assignment may be TRBD1 or TRBD2 (5 bases each). Germline loops: CDR1 SGHRS, CDR2 YFSETQ. V dropped 5 bases and J dropped 0 bases, with 9 bases sitting between them. The CDR3 loop spans 14 amino acids. CDR3: CASRVGTSYNEQFF. The DNA of the CDR3 is TGCGCCAGCAGGGTGGGGACCTCCTACAATGAGCAGTTCTTC.

The chain's CDR3 is CASSVGDQSGTQYF. The CDR3 nucleotides are TGTGCCAGCAGCGTAGGTGACCAGTCGGGTACGCAGTATTTT. The rearrangement uses TRBV9 and TRBJ2-3; D not certain. V was pared by 0 bases and J by 8 bases, with 13 bases between. CDR1 is SGDLS, CDR2 YYNGEE, per germline. This CDR3 has 14 residues.

This rearrangement joins TRBV6-5 to TRBJ1-1; D is ambiguous. Trimming stripped 8 bases from V and 4 bases from J, with 8 bases between. The CDR3 runs 11 residues. Germline values: CDR1 MNHEY, CDR2 SVGAGI. The CDR3 protein is CASGLSTEAFF. CDR3 bases: TGTGCCAGCGGGTTGAGCACTGAAGCTTTCTTT.

CDR3 residues: CASSEYGDTPNYEQYF. The CDR3 bases are TGTGCCAGCAGTGAATACGGGGATACCCCGAACTACGAGCAGTACTTC. This sequence joins TRBV25-1 and TRBJ2-7; D possibly corresponds to TRBD2 (5 bases). V gave up 0 bases and J gave up 3 bases, with 15 bases separating them. This CDR3 spans 16 amino acids. Germline CDR1 MGHDK, CDR2 SYGVNS.

CDR3 region: CASSPDRGHSPLHF. The CDR3 coding sequence is TGTGCCAGCAGTCCTGACAGGGGCCATTCACCCCTCCACTTT. The V gene is TRBV27, the J gene TRBJ1-6, with 8 bases lining up with TRBD1. There are 14 residues in the CDR3. V trimming: 5 bases; J trimming: 8 bases; junction bases outside the gene matches: 5. Germline V gene lookup returns CDR1 MNHEY and CDR2 SMNVEV (reference sequence).

This sequence joins TRBV2 and TRBJ2-1; 7 bases are shared with TRBD1. V lost 7 bases and J lost 0; bases outside the gene matches: 6. This CDR3 is 15 amino acids long. CDR1 is SNHLY and CDR2 is FYNNEI in the germline V gene. This CDR3 reads CASTDRVSSYNEQFF. CDR3 bases: TGTGCCAGCACCGACAGGGTAAGCTCCTACAATGAGCAGTTCTTC.

This clone appeared once. The chain carries TRBV27 and TRBJ1-1; weak D call: TRBD1 (6 bases). V lost 0 bases and J 4 bases, leaving 12 bases between the germline ends. The CDR3 spans 15 residues. Germline CDR1 and CDR2: MNHEY and SMNVEV (reference sequence). The CDR3 spells CASSLSRGVSTEAFF. CDR3 bases: TGTGCCAGCAGTTTATCGAGGGGGGTGTCCACTGAAGCTTTCTTT.

The J gene is TRBJ2-3, the V gene TRBV20-1; maybe TRBD2 (5 bases). The germline V and J ends were trimmed by 6 bases and 7 bases, with 11 bases remaining between them. From germline, CDR1 is DFQATT and CDR2 SNEGSKA (reference sequence). The CDR3 has 11 residues. The CDR3 DNA follows: TGCAGTGCCCGCCGGGGAAATACGCAGTATTTT. This sequence encodes CSARRGNTQYF.

The chain employs TRBV7-6 and TRBJ2-2; D tentatively fits TRBD1 or TRBD2 (6 bases each). Trimming cost V 2 bases and J 5 bases, with 9 bases left between them. Germline assignment: CDR1 SGHVS and CDR2 FNYEAQ. This CDR3 has 14 residues. The CDR3 loop reads CASSLWGATGELFF. DNA of the CDR3: TGTGCCAGCAGCTTATGGGGGGCGACCGGGGAGCTGTTTTTT.

CDR3 in amino acids: CASSWEGGQDEQYF. CDR3 nucleotide sequence: TGTGCCAGCAGCTGGGAGGGGGGCCAGGACGAGCAGTACTTC. The chain combines TRBV5-4 with TRBJ2-5, with a weak D call TRBD2 (7 bases). The DNA end favors TRBJ2-7, so the J call may be wrong. CDR1 and CDR2 from the germline V gene are SGHNT and YYREEE (reference sequence). The CDR3 contains 14 residues.

The V call is TRBV5-8, the J call TRBJ1-6, with unresolved D. There are 15 residues in the CDR3. The ends were cut back, 2 bases at V and 3 bases at J, with 9 bases in the middle. CDR1 and CDR2 from the germline V gene are SGHTS and YDEGEE. This CDR3 reads CASSLGRFYNSPLHF. In nucleotides, the CDR3 is TGTGCCAGCAGCTTAGGCAGATTCTATAATTCACCCCTCCACTTT. Complete variable domain (other parts from reference TRBV5-8 and TRBJ1-6): EAGVTQSPTHLIKTRGQQATLRCSPISGHTSVYWYQQALGLGLQFLLWYDEGEERNRGNFPPRFSGRQFPNYSSELNVNALELEDSALYLCASSLGRFYNSPLHFGNGTRLTVT.

The chain joins TRBV5-4 to TRBJ2-4, with D possibly called TRBD1 or TRBD2 (6 bases each). The CDR3 length is 17 residues. Trimming took off 0 bases at V and 0 bases at J, with 13 bases between the two ends. Germline V lookup: CDR1 SGHNT, CDR2 YYREEE (reference sequence). CDR3 sequence: CASSLAARGLAKNIQYF. CDR3 nucleotides: TGTGCCAGCAGCTTGGCGGCCAGGGGACTAGCCAAAAACATTCAGTACTTC. The full variable domain, its missing parts supplied by reference TRBV5-4 and TRBJ2-4, is ETGVTQSPTHLIKTRGQQVTLRCSSQSGHNTVSWYQQALGQGPQFIFQYYREEENGRGNFPPRFSGLQFPNYSSELNVNALELDDSALYLCASSLAARGLAKNIQYFGAGTRLSVL.

The J gene is TRBJ1-4, the V gene TRBV7-9; D is undetermined. This CDR3 has 17 amino acids. V was clipped by 1 base and J by 3 bases, with 15 bases between them. CDR1 SEHNR and CDR2 FQNEAQ come from the germline V gene (reference sequence). Here the CDR3 DNA reads TGTGCCAGCAGCTTAGGTGGTCAGCCACGTTCTAATGAAAAACTGTTTTTT. Translated: CASSLGGQPRSNEKLFF.

This chain joins TRBV27 and TRBJ1-3; tentatively, D is TRBD1 (5 bases). V was trimmed by 5 bases and J by 3 bases, leaving 11 bases between them. In germline, CDR1 is MNHEY, CDR2 SMNVEV (reference sequence). The CDR3 spans 14 residues. This CDR3 reads CASSAGGLGNTIYF. DNA of the CDR3: TGTGCCAGCAGTGCGGGGGGTCTTGGAAACACCATATATTTT.

The chain couples TRBV9 to TRBJ2-3, with D perhaps TRBD2 (5 bases). V gave up 1 base and J gave up 0 bases, with 12 bases separating them. Looked up from germline, CDR1 is SGDLS and CDR2 is YYNGEE. This CDR3 comprises 16 residues. CDR3 nucleotide sequence: TGTGCCAGCAGCGTATTAGCGTCTGCTAGCACAGATACGCAGTATTTT. Translating gives CASSVLASASTDTQYF.

This sequence joins TRBV2 and TRBJ1-1; 10 nucleotides agree with TRBD1. CDR1 and CDR2 from the germline V gene are SNHLY and FYNNEI. This CDR3 is 15 amino acids long. The trim removed 6 bases at V and 3 bases at J, leaving 7 bases unmatched. CDR3 region: CASRRQGAWYTEAFF. The CDR3 DNA sequence: TGTGCCAGCAGGCGACAGGGGGCATGGTACACTGAAGCTTTCTTT.

V is TRBV27 and J is TRBJ1-2; 7 nucleotides agree with TRBD1. CDR3 length equals 15 residues. With V trimmed by 0 bases and J by 4 bases, 5 bases remained unmatched. Germline CDR1 MNHEY, CDR2 SMNVEV (reference sequence). Written as DNA, the CDR3 is TGTGCCAGCAGTTTATCACAGGGGAGGACCTATGGCTACACCTTC. This gives the protein CASSLSQGRTYGYTF.